This TCR beta chain came from a study of shared clonotypes between healthy human individuals (dated by TCRdb to between 2020 and 2021). For context, the study as a whole: The cohort included a few men and a couple of women between 18 and 49 years of age. For each donor, CD4 naive and CD4 memory were each run on three plates, CD8 naive on two plates, and CD8 memory on one plate. To estimate repertoire size and how much clonotypes are shared between individuals, the study performed deep sequencing of blood TCR repertoires from 4 to 6 healthy adults. Different laboratories and diverse techniques were used to prepare libraries and sequence TCR repertoires, to increase sequencing depth and limit assay-specific biases. Per donor, leukapheresis produced somewhere between about 0.85 and 8.9 billion PBMCs.

Points on this clone: It lacks a known antigen. One base away there is no much larger clone; base qualities are not given.

The CDR3 measures 13 amino acids from cysteine to phenylalanine. Only the CDR3 DNA stays, 39 bases, in frame from base 1. The germline V gene encodes CDR1 SEHNR and CDR2 FQNEAQ (reference sequence). V drops 4 bases and J drops 6 bases, leaving 10 bases in between. Healthy HIV-negative adults with no recently reported acute infections or vaccinations were included as donors. Every donor was a Caucasian adult living in Nashville, Tennessee, USA. CD4+ T cells were enriched through magnetic negative selection, after which naive cells were positively selected on CD45RA and the remaining negative fraction served as the memory subset. Blood was collected by leukapheresis, and PBMCs were isolated by Ficoll-Histopaque density gradient centrifugation and then cryopreserved in liquid nitrogen vapor phase. Purity and quantity of every magnetically sorted T cell population were checked by analytical flow cytometry. Genomic DNA was isolated from every sorted fraction and measured by UV absorbance on a Nanodrop 2000c.

General conclusions and limits of the study: Larger estimated clonotype richness was generally found for naive subsets than for memory subsets. Even with the large sequencing depth, rarefaction of the sorted-subset datasets indicated that sequencing was incomplete. Compared with non-shared clonotypes, clonotypes shared by all four sorted-subset donors had higher generation probabilities. Sampling was restricted to blood, and TCR repertoires in tissue are likely to differ from TCR repertoires in blood. Because the study included only a small number of donors, the genetic and exposure-history diversity represented was limited. Roughly 5% of naive CD4, 3.5% of naive CD8, 2.3% of memory CD4, and around 0.4% of memory CD8 clonotypes were shared across a few donors. Based on pairwise subsampling, the degree of clonotype sharing among donors was expected to be affected by sequencing depth.

TCR CDR3 regions were amplified from genomic DNA by multiplex PCR using the deep immunoSEQ assay. Extracted genomic DNA from each cell subset was distributed evenly across all wells of several immunoSEQ 96-well plates, and each plate was treated as a replicate. For sorted subsets, each replicate PCR was loaded with roughly 190 ng genomic DNA, equivalent to 30,000 to 35,000 T cell genomes. The purified libraries were quantified using a Qubit 3.0 fluorometer, sized with a Bioanalyzer 2100, and then quantified again using the KAPA Library Quantification kit. Every immunoSEQ 96-well plate was sequenced on a separate single-read 150-cycle Illumina NextSeq 550 flow cell. The original methods were these. The immunoSEQ output contained only junctional sequences without quality scores, so filtering could not match that applied to full-length reads. Sequences were annotated with PyIR, a Python wrapper for IgBLAST v1.9, using IMGT germline references to assign V/J genes and CDR3. Reads with weak V/J assignments (E-value above 1e-6), missing CDR3, stop codons, out-of-frame junctions, or ambiguous translated residues were removed. V3J clonotypes were defined as sequences sharing an identical inferred V gene, J gene, and CDR3 amino acid sequence. Percentage overlap between repertoires was calculated by dividing the number of shared unique clonotypes by the size of the smaller repertoire. Three approaches were used to assess repertoire richness: RTK rarefaction, the Chao1 estimator, and Recon v2.1 estimates of unobserved clonotypes. OLGA was used to compute generation probabilities for all TCRbeta clonotypes that the gDNA method yielded from a handful of donors. Held by TCRdb, this immuneACCESS table contains in-frame sequences only and omits some clones. Under half of the omission traces to an unresolved V gene where checked; the cause of the rest is unknown. That table supplies the V and J calls and clone size; D and trimming were determined from the DNA. Counted in this sample were around 2.1 million clones; more than 90% of them appeared once. The ten largest clones take up more than 0.1% of the sample.

This receptor was taken from a man aged 18 to 29 in good health. This chain is built from TRBV7-9 and TRBJ2-1, with the D gene call left open. Source material: naive CD4+ T cells sorted from blood. The sample's cell subset or site label, in plain terms: CD45RA+ positively selected. The CDR3 is CASSSRPANEQFF. The DNA is TGTGCCAGCAGCTCCCGACCAGCCAATGAGCAGTTCTTC.